These 13 T cell receptor beta chains share one sample of origin, sequenced in a study of T cells after yellow fever vaccination. TCRdb used MiXCR to reprocess the 5' RACE reads, holding one entry per CDR3 protein. This table holds about 160,000 distinct CDR3 sequences, 6.5% to 8.5% found once. The sample in question was CD4+ T cells sorted from PBMCs, obtained more than 4 days after the first yellow fever vaccination. The receptor source for this set is a man younger than 35 who received the YFV17D yellow fever vaccine.

This clonotype was seen a few times. The junction shows a germline mismatch at one end, possibly a read error. The chain carries TRBV7-7 and TRBJ2-1; 11 bases are a match to TRBD2. CDR1 SSHAT and CDR2 FNYEAQ come from the germline V gene (reference sequence). The CDR3 length is 15 residues. CDR3 bases: TGTGCTAGCAGCTCCAATAGCGGGGGGGTTAATGAGCAGTTCTTC. Protein: CASSSNSGGVNEQFF.

This clonotype has at least ten counts. The V and J genes are TRBV7-2 and TRBJ2-5; 7 nucleotides agree with TRBD2. Germline V gives CDR1 SGHTA, CDR2 FQGNSA. Trimming cost V 5 bases and J 5 bases; bases outside gene matches: 5. The CDR3 totals 13 residues. This chain's CDR3 is CASSPWEGETQYF. The CDR3 DNA reads TGTGCCAGCAGCCCCTGGGAGGGTGAGACCCAGTACTTC.

This clonotype occurred many times. The chain's CDR3 is CASRRNAGQFF. DNA for the CDR3: TGTGCCAGCAGACGAAATGCGGGGCAGTTCTTC. The V gene is TRBV12-3 or TRBV12-4, the J gene TRBJ2-1; tentatively, D is TRBD2 (5 bases). V was clipped by 6 bases and J by 12 bases, with 12 bases between them. There are 11 residues in the CDR3.

This clonotype has just a few counts. The chain uses TRBV12-3 or TRBV12-4 and TRBJ2-7, with 9 bases fitting TRBD1. The CDR3 extends over 14 amino acids. With 6 bases clipped from V and 0 bases from J, the junction kept 3 bases outside the gene matches. CDR3 bases: TGTGCCAGCAGACCGGGACAGGGCTCCTACGAGCAGTACTTC. This sequence encodes CASRPGQGSYEQYF.

This chain links TRBV5-5 with TRBJ1-2; D gene unclear. The CDR3 has 15 amino acids. Trimming pared 0 bases from V and 0 bases from J, leaving 9 bases between. CDR1 is SGHKS, CDR2 YYEKEE, per germline (reference sequence). The CDR3 region is CASSLGIGTNYGYTF. The CDR3 coding sequence is TGTGCCAGCAGCTTGGGTATCGGCACTAACTATGGCTACACCTTC. The full variable domain, with the rest looked up from reference TRBV5-5 and TRBJ1-2, is DAGVTQSPTHLIKTRGQQVTLRCSPISGHKSVSWYQQVLGQGPQFIFQYYEKEERGRGNFPDRFSARQFPNYSSELNVNALLLGDSALYLCASSLGIGTNYGYTFGSGTRLTVV.

This clonotype has ten or more counts. The chain employs TRBV9 and TRBJ1-4, with 10 bases identical to TRBD1. The CDR3 runs 17 residues. V shed 3 bases, J shed 0 bases, and the junction held 5 bases outside the gene matches. Germline lookup yields CDR1 SGDLS and CDR2 YYNGEE. CDR3 protein: CASSDRDRGATNEKLFF. CDR3 DNA sequence: TGTGCCAGCAGCGACCGGGACAGGGGAGCAACTAATGAAAAACTGTTTTTT.

Turning to this clonotype: This may be a read error: a much more frequent sequence differs by one nucleotide. The chain has TRBV28 and TRBJ2-7; D may correspond to TRBD1 or TRBD2 (5 bases each). Germline lookup yields CDR1 MDHEN and CDR2 SYDVKM. The V and J ends lost 3 bases and 3 bases respectively, with 15 bases between them. CDR3 length equals 15 residues. The CDR3 reads CASSLYGAWFYEQYV. The CDR3 DNA follows: TGTGCCAGCAGTTTGTACGGGGCGTGGTTCTACGAGCAGTACGTC.

The rearrangement uses TRBV7-2 and TRBJ2-1; 10 bases align to TRBD2. With 2 bases clipped from V and 8 bases from J, the junction kept 3 bases outside the gene matches. There are 14 residues in the CDR3. The germline V gene encodes CDR1 SGHTA and CDR2 FQGNSA. CDR3 loop: CASSLQRGGHEQFF. CDR3 DNA sequence: TGTGCCAGCAGCTTACAGCGGGGGGGCCATGAGCAGTTCTTC.

Ten or more counts support this clonotype. V gene TRBV18 combines with J gene TRBJ2-1, with 7 positions matching TRBD2. This CDR3 is built from 14 residues. CDR1 and CDR2 (germline): KGHSH, LQKENI. Trimming took 0 bases from V and 7 from J; bases not matched to a gene: 3. CDR3: CASSPPRGVNEQFF. CDR3 bases: TGTGCCAGCTCACCACCCCGGGGGGTGAATGAGCAGTTCTTC. The full variable domain, completed using reference TRBV18 and TRBJ2-1, is NAGVMQNPRHLVRRRGQEARLRCSPMKGHSHVYWYRQLPEEGLKFMVYLQKENIIDESGMPKERFSAEFPKEGPSILRIQQVVRGDSAAYFCASSPPRGVNEQFFGPGTRLTVL.

This clonotype has ten or more counts. The rearrangement links TRBV5-1 to TRBJ1-2; D unclear. CDR1 and CDR2 (germline): SGHRS, YFSETQ. V was trimmed by 7 bases and J by 3 bases, leaving 10 bases between them. The CDR3 contains 12 residues. CDR3 amino acids: CASSTPDYGYTF. The CDR3 DNA sequence: TGCGCCAGCTCCACCCCAGACTATGGCTACACCTTC.

This clonotype has a count of ten or more. This chain joins TRBV12-3 or TRBV12-4 and TRBJ2-7; possibly TRBD1 or TRBD2 for D (5 bases each). The germline V and J ends were trimmed by 4 bases and 6 bases, with 19 bases remaining between them. The CDR3 totals 15 residues. The CDR3 region has the DNA TGTGCCAGCAGTTCCTTGAGGGACCCAGTAGGCGAGCAGTACTTC. Translated: CASSSLRDPVGEQYF.

The chain links TRBV20-1 to TRBJ1-1, with a tentative D call TRBD1 (6 bases). This CDR3 is built from 15 residues. Germline V lookup: CDR1 DFQATT, CDR2 SNEGSKA (reference sequence). V gave up 3 bases and J gave up 1 base, with 15 bases separating them. DNA for the CDR3: TGCAGTGCTAGGGGTAGTAGGGGGACGAACACTGAAGCTTTCTTT. This translates into CSARGSRGTNTEAFF.

As to this clonotype: This may arise from a read error, as a much more abundant clone is one base away. The rearrangement joins TRBV5-1 to TRBJ2-6; no clear D. Germline CDR1 reads SGHRS; CDR2 reads YFSETQ. This CDR3 has 17 amino acids. CDR3 sequence reads: CANSLDPWASGANVLTF. CDR3 DNA: TGCGCCAACAGCTTGGACCCATGGGCTTCCGGGGCCAACGTCCTGACTTTC.